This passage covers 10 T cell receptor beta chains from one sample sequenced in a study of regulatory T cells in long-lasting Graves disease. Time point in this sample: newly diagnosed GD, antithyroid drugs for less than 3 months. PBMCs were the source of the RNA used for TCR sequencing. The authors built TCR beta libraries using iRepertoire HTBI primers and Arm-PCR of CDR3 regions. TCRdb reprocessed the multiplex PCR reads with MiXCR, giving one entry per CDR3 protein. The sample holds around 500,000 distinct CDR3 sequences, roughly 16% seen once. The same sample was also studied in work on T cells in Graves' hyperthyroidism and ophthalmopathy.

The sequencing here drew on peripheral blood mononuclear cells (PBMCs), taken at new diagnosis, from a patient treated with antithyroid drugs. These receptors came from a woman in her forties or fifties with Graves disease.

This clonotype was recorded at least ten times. Here the CDR3 DNA reads TGTGCCAGCAGTTCCGGAACCGGGACTAGCGGTTACAATGAGCAGTTCTTC. Its translation: CASSSGTGTSGYNEQFF. This chain connects TRBV12-3 or TRBV12-4 to TRBJ2-1, with 11 nucleotides matching TRBD2. This CDR3 spans 17 amino acids. With V trimmed by 4 bases and J by 4 bases, 9 bases remained unmatched.

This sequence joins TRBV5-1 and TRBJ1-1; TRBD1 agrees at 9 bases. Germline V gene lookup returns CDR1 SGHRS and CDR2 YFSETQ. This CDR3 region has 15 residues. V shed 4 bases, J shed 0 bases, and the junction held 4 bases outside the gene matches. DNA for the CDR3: TGCGCCAGCAGCCCGTGGACAGGGGTGAACACTGAAGCTTTCTTT. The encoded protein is CASSPWTGVNTEAFF.

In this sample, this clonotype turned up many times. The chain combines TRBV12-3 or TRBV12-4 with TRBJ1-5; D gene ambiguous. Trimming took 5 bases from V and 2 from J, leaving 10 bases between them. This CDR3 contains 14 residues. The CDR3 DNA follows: TGTGCCAGCAGTGGAGAGGCGGGCAATCAGCCCCAGCATTTT. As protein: CASSGEAGNQPQHF.

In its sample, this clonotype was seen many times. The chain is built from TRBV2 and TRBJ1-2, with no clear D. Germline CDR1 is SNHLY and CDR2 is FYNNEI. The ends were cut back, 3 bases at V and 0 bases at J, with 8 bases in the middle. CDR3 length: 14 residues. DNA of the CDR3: TGTGCCAGCAGTGAGTTGGGTCCTAACTATGGCTACACCTTC. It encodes CASSELGPNYGYTF. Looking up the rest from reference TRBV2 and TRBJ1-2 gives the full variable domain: EPEVTQTPSHQVTQMGQEVILRCVPISNHLYFYWYRQILGQKVEFLVSFYNNEISEKSEIFDDQFSVERPDGSNFTLKIRSTKLEDSAMYFCASSELGPNYGYTFGSGTRLTVV.

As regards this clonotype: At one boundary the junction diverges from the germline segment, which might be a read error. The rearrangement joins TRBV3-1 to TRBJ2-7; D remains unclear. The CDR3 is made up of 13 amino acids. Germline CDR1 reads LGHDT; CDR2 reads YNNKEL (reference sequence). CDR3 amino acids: CANSWAGTNEQYF. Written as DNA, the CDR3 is TGTGCCAACAGCTGGGCAGGAACTAACGAGCAGTACTTC.

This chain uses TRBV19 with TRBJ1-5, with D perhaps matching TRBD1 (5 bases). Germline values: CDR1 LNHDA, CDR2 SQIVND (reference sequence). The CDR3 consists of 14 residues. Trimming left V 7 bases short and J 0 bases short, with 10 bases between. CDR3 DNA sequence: TGTGCCAGTAAATCAGGGATTAGCAATCAGCCCCAGCATTTT. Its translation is CASKSGISNQPQHF. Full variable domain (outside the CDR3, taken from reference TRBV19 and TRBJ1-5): DGGITQSPKYLFRKEGQNVTLSCEQNLNHDAMYWYRQDPGQGLRLIYYSQIVNDFQKGDIAEGYSVSREKKESFPLTVTSAQKNPTAFYLCASKSGISNQPQHFGDGTRLSIL.

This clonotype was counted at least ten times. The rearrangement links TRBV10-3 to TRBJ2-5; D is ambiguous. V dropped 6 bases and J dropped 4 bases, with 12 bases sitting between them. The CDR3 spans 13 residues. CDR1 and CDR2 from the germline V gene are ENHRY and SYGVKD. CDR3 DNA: TGTGCCATCAGCGAAGCATGGGGAGAGACCCAGTACTTC. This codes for CAISEAWGETQYF.

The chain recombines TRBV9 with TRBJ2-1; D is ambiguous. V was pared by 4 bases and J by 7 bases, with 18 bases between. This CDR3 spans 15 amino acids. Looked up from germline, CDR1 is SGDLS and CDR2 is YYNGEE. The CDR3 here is CASSPMSSNTNEQFF. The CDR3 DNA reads TGTGCCAGCAGCCCCATGTCCTCAAATACGAATGAGCAGTTCTTC. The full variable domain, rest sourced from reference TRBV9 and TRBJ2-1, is DSGVTQTPKHLITATGQRVTLRCSPRSGDLSVYWYQQSLDQGLQFLIQYYNGEERAKGNILERFSAQQFPDLHSELNLSSLELGDSALYFCASSPMSSNTNEQFFGPGTRLTVL.

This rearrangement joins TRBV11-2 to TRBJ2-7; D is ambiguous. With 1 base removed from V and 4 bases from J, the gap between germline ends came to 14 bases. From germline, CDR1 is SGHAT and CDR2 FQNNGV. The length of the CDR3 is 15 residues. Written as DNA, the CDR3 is TGTGCCAGCAGCTTAGGGGTGACAACGCGATACGAGCAGTACTTC. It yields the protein CASSLGVTTRYEQYF.

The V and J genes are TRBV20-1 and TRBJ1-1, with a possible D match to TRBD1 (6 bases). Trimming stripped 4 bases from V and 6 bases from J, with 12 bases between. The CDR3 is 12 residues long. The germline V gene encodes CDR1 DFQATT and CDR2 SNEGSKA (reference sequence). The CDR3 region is CSAKGGVSEAFF. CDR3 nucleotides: TGCAGTGCTAAGGGGGGGGTGTCTGAAGCTTTCTTT.